Below, one TCR beta chain is given with its context. Antigen: not known. The source of the sample is a study of tumor-infiltrating lymphocytes in localized non-small cell lung cancer. Looked up from germline, CDR1 is LNHDA and CDR2 is SQIVND (reference sequence). V was clipped by 5 bases and J by 0 bases; unmatched bases: 4. The CDR3 totals 15 residues. Overall study results and limits: TCRbeta sequencing showed higher T cell infiltration in tumors than uninvolved lung. IM1 and IM2 tumors showed no difference in T-cell fraction. Available tissue quantity limited TCR sequencing to a patient subset.

Measured with immunoSEQ multiplex PCR; TCRdb has only the in-frame clones, and not every one. The table shows 25,000 to 30,000 clones, with over 75% occurring only once. Sequenced: lung tumor tissue. The chain recombines TRBV19 with TRBJ1-1; 9 positions agree with TRBD1. This TCR derives from a human donor with non-small cell lung cancer. The CDR3: CASSVTGGLNTEAFF. The CDR3 bases are TGTGCCAGTAGTGTCACAGGGGGCCTGAACACTGAAGCTTTCTTT.